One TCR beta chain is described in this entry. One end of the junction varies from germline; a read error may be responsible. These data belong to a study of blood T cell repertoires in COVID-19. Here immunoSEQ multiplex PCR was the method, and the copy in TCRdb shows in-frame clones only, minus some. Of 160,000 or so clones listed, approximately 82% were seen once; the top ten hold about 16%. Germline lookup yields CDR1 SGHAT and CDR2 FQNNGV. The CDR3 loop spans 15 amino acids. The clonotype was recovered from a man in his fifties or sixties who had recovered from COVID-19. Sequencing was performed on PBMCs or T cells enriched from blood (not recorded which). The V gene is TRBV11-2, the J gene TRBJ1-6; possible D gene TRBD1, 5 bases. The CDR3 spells CASSVDRLLNSPLHF. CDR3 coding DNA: TGTGCCAGCAGCGTAGACAGATTATTGAATTCACCCCTCCACTTT.